These 31 T cell receptor beta chains were all obtained from the same sample, sequenced in a study of blood T cell repertoires in COVID-19. Sequencing used immunoSEQ multiplex PCR; TCRdb keeps in-frame clones, though not all of them. The sample holds approximately 220,000 clones, more than 65% seen once. The sample taken for sequencing was peripheral blood. These receptors were obtained from a woman aged 55-70 years with acute or convalescent COVID-19.

The chain joins TRBV4-1 to TRBJ2-7, with TRBD2 identical over 11 bases. Unmatched junction bases numbered 15, after V lost 5 bases and J lost 3 bases. In germline, CDR1 is MGHRA, CDR2 YSYEKL. This CDR3 is built from 18 residues. The CDR3 is CASSFLVTSGGAYYEQYF. CDR3 DNA: TGCGCCAGCAGCTTTCTGGTCACTAGCGGGGGAGCATACTACGAGCAGTACTTC.

The rearrangement links TRBV5-8 to TRBJ1-5; TRBD1 is a possible D gene (6 bases). The CDR3 has 17 amino acids. V lost 4 bases, J lost 0 bases, and 17 bases lay in between. Germline V gene lookup returns CDR1 SGHTS and CDR2 YDEGEE. As DNA, the CDR3 is TGTGCCAGCAGCACTGGGGGAGGGACAAATAGCAATCAGCCCCAGCATTTT. Its protein product is CASSTGGGTNSNQPQHF.

As DNA, the CDR3 is TGTGCCACCAGCAGTGCAACAGGTCCAGGAAACACCATATATTTT. It translates to CATSSATGPGNTIYF. This chain connects TRBV15 to TRBJ1-3; TRBD1 might be the D (5 bases). The CDR3 covers 15 residues. Germline V lookup: CDR1 LNHNV, CDR2 YYDKDF (reference sequence). The V gene lost 3 bases and the J gene lost 4 bases, with 13 bases spanning the gap.

Regarding this clone: Other DNA sequences in this sample translate to the same CDR3. The chain is built from TRBV5-1 and TRBJ2-1; tentative D call: TRBD1 (7 bases). The V end was cut by 8 bases, the J end by 2 bases, with 17 bases between. Germline assignment: CDR1 SGHRS and CDR2 YFSETQ. The CDR3 totals 15 residues. The CDR3, as DNA: TGCGCCAGTAGCCGCACAGGGGAGGCCTACAATGAGCAGTTCTTC. It yields the protein CASSRTGEAYNEQFF.

The rearrangement links TRBV20-1 to TRBJ2-3; the D gene is possibly TRBD2 (6 bases). The V gene's germline CDR1 is DFQATT and CDR2 SNEGSKA (reference sequence). The CDR3 totals 14 residues. Trimming shortened V by 4 bases and J by 1 base, and 12 bases separated the two germline ends. The CDR3 coding sequence is TGCAGTGCTACTGACGGGGGTGGCACAGATACGCAGTATTTT. Translating gives CSATDGGGTDTQYF.

The J gene is TRBJ1-2, the V gene TRBV7-9, with D possibly being TRBD1 (5 bases). Germline-derived CDR1 and CDR2 are SEHNR and FQNEAQ (reference sequence). V was clipped by 5 bases and J by 1 base, with 17 bases between them. This CDR3 spans 16 amino acids. This CDR3 reads CASSQLGKGLNYGYTF. DNA for the CDR3: TGTGCCAGCAGCCAACTGGGGAAGGGACTTAACTATGGCTACACCTTC.

A single count supports this clone. This rearrangement joins TRBV30 to TRBJ1-2; TRBD1 agrees at 7 bases. The CDR3 is made up of 13 amino acids. With 2 bases clipped from V and 6 bases from J, the junction kept 6 bases outside the gene matches. Germline loops: CDR1 GTSNPN, CDR2 SVGIG (reference sequence). The CDR3 sequence is CAWSSWDSDGYTF. The CDR3, as DNA: TGTGCCTGGAGTTCTTGGGACAGCGATGGCTACACCTTC.

V and J are TRBV5-6 and TRBJ2-5, with TRBD1 as a possible D gene (6 bases). CDR1 and CDR2 (germline): SGHDT, YYEEEE. The CDR3 runs to 12 residues. The V and J ends lost 2 bases and 5 bases respectively, with 7 bases between them. The DNA for the CDR3 is TGTGCCAGCAGCTTCCAGGGGGAGACCCAGTACTTC. Protein: CASSFQGETQYF.

The J gene is TRBJ1-1, the V gene TRBV28; possible D gene TRBD1, 6 bases. There are 13 residues in the CDR3. V was cut by 2 bases and J by 5 bases, with 9 bases left in between. Germline CDR1 MDHEN, CDR2 SYDVKM. The CDR3, as DNA: TGTGCCAGCAGTTTACTTCAGGGGACTGAAGCTTTCTTT. This translates into CASSLLQGTEAFF.

The CDR3 region is CASSLRSYEQYF. CDR3 in DNA: TGTGCCAGCAGCTTGCGCAGCTACGAGCAGTACTTC. The rearrangement links TRBV5-6 to TRBJ2-7, with D unclear. The CDR3 length is 12 residues. CDR1 and CDR2 (germline): SGHDT, YYEEEE. V was trimmed by 1 base and J by 3 bases, leaving 5 bases between them.

The chain recombines TRBV3-1 (or the pseudogene TRBV3-2) with TRBJ1-2; perhaps TRBD1 as D (6 bases). Germline V CDR1 and CDR2: LGHDT, YNNKEL (reference sequence). The CDR3 loop spans 16 amino acids. Trimming pared 2 bases from V and 5 bases from J, leaving 18 bases between. For the CDR3, the DNA is TGTGCCAGCAGCCAACATCGGCAGGGGCAAGGGTATGGCTACACCTTC. It codes for CASSQHRQGQGYGYTF.

This clone showed up just a few times. V usage is TRBV29-1 and J usage is TRBJ2-7; tentatively, D is TRBD2 (7 bases). Trimming pared 4 bases from V and 0 bases from J, leaving 10 bases between. CDR1 and CDR2 from the germline V gene are SQVTM and ANQGSEA. This CDR3 contains 13 residues. CDR3 in DNA: TGCAGCGTTGTCCGGGGGGCCTCCTACGAGCAGTACTTC. It translates to CSVVRGASYEQYF.

V gene TRBV27 combines with J gene TRBJ1-5; the D is unclear. The CDR3 length is 13 residues. V lost 4 bases and J 3 bases, leaving 7 bases between the germline ends. Germline V CDR1 and CDR2: MNHEY, SMNVEV (reference sequence). The CDR3 here is CASSWRFNQPQHF. The CDR3 nucleotides are TGTGCCAGCAGTTGGAGATTCAATCAGCCCCAGCATTTT.

This chain uses TRBV30 with TRBJ2-1; 11 bases fit TRBD2. The CDR3 runs 13 residues. Per the germline V gene, CDR1 is GTSNPN and CDR2 is SVGIG (reference sequence). V shed 7 bases, J shed 5 bases, and the junction held 4 bases outside the gene matches. In DNA, the CDR3 is TGTGCCTTTAGCGGGGGGGCCCACAATGAGCAGTTCTTC. It yields the protein CAFSGGAHNEQFF.

This clone occurred once. The J gene is TRBJ1-5, the V gene TRBV7-8; D is perhaps TRBD1 (5 bases). CDR1 and CDR2 from the germline V gene are SGHVS and FQNEAQ. The CDR3 totals 14 residues. The V gene lost 1 base and the J gene lost 2 bases, with 6 bases spanning the gap. CDR3 protein: CASSLGGGNQPQHF. The CDR3 DNA reads TGTGCCAGCAGCTTAGGGGGGGGCAATCAGCCCCAGCATTTT.

The J gene is TRBJ1-6, the V gene TRBV2, with 9 bases lining up with TRBD1. The CDR3 consists of 14 residues. Germline lookup yields CDR1 SNHLY and CDR2 FYNNEI. Trimming cost V 4 bases and J 10 bases; bases outside gene matches: 5. CDR3 protein: CASSVGQGLSPLHF. Written as DNA, the CDR3 is TGTGCCAGCAGTGTTGGACAGGGGCTGTCACCCCTCCACTTT.

The V call is TRBV18, the J call TRBJ1-1, with D perhaps TRBD1 (6 bases). The V end was cut by 4 bases, the J end by 1 base, with 10 bases between. The length of the CDR3 is 14 residues. From germline, CDR1 is KGHSH and CDR2 LQKENI. The CDR3 bases are TGTGCCAGCTCACGATTGGACAGGAACACTGAAGCTTTCTTT. This encodes CASSRLDRNTEAFF.

Note on this clone: The same CDR3 also results from other DNA sequences found in this sample. J is TRBJ2-2 and V is TRBV7-9; TRBD1 aligns across 10 bases. V was clipped by 1 base and J by 5 bases; unmatched bases: 1. CDR3 length: 15 amino acids. The V gene's germline CDR1 is SEHNR and CDR2 FQNEAQ (reference sequence). The CDR3 loop is CASSLGQGATGELFF. The CDR3 bases are TGTGCCAGCAGCTTAGGACAGGGGGCGACCGGGGAGCTGTTTTTT.

The genes are TRBV5-1 and TRBJ1-1; 8 bases are a match to TRBD1. J gave up 5 bases and V 0 bases, and 9 bases lay outside the gene matches. Germline values: CDR1 SGHRS, CDR2 YFSETQ. The CDR3 is 16 residues long. The CDR3 DNA sequence: TGCGCCAGCAGCTTGGGGCAGGGGGCTGTAGGGACTGAAGCTTTCTTT. It translates to CASSLGQGAVGTEAFF.

The rearrangement links TRBV19 to TRBJ1-2; TRBD1 matches 7 bases. Germline V gives CDR1 LNHDA, CDR2 SQIVND (reference sequence). J lost 4 bases, V lost 1 base, and 3 bases had no gene match. The CDR3 runs to 14 residues. The CDR3 here is CASSIGQGGYGYTF. The CDR3 DNA is TGTGCCAGTAGTATAGGACAGGGCGGCTATGGCTACACCTTC.

Concerning this clone itself: At the DNA level, this CDR3 is encoded by other sequences in the same sample as well. This chain joins TRBV20-1 and TRBJ1-2, with 8 bases fitting TRBD1. The germline CDR1 and CDR2 sequences are DFQATT and SNEGSKA (reference sequence). V gave up 5 bases and J gave up 8 bases; unmatched junction bases: 4. The length of the CDR3 is 11 residues. CDR3 amino acids: CSAAGGYGYTF. The CDR3 nucleotides are TGCAGTGCTGCAGGGGGCTACGGCTACACCTTC.

This rearrangement joins TRBV7-2 to TRBJ2-4, with 9 bases fitting TRBD2. Unmatched junction bases numbered 11, after V lost 6 bases and J lost 8 bases. Per the germline V gene, CDR1 is SGHTA and CDR2 is FQGNSA. This CDR3 is built from 15 residues. Written as DNA, the CDR3 is TGTGCCAGCAGATCCGGGACTAGCAGCGTGGACATTCAGTACTTC. It specifies CASRSGTSSVDIQYF.

The rearrangement joins TRBV2 to TRBJ2-7, with unresolved D. The germline CDR1 and CDR2 sequences are SNHLY and FYNNEI. The CDR3 extends over 14 amino acids. The germline V and J ends were trimmed by 5 bases and 2 bases, with 13 bases remaining between them. The CDR3 reads CASSLSGLAYEQYF. The CDR3 DNA reads as TGTGCCAGCAGTCTTTCGGGTCTGGCCTACGAGCAGTACTTC.

The rearrangement links TRBV6-5 to TRBJ1-2, with D possibly TRBD1 on 6 matching bases. Germline CDR1 is MNHEY and CDR2 is SVGAGI. The CDR3 has 14 residues. V was cut by 6 bases and J by 3 bases, with 14 bases left in between. CDR3 nucleotides: TGTGCCAGCAGCGCGGAACAGGGAGACTATGGCTACACCTTC. Its translation is CASSAEQGDYGYTF.

The rearrangement links TRBV7-9 to TRBJ1-3; TRBD1 matches 7 bases. CDR1 and CDR2 (germline): SEHNR, FQNEAQ (reference sequence). This CDR3 is built from 15 residues. V was pared by 4 bases and J by 2 bases, with 5 bases of the junction left unmatched. The CDR3 reads CASSSPRGPGNTIYF. CDR3 sequence (DNA): TGTGCCAGCAGCTCCCCGAGGGGGCCTGGAAACACCATATATTTT.

This clone appeared a few times. The rearrangement links TRBV2 to TRBJ2-1; a possible D gene is TRBD2 (5 bases). Deletions cut 11 bases from V and 5 bases from J, with 19 bases between. Per germline, CDR1 SNHLY and CDR2 FYNNEI. The CDR3 runs to 14 residues. For the CDR3, the DNA is TGTGCCTCCCGCCCCTCGAGGGTTCACAATGAGCAGTTCTTC. This codes for CASRPSRVHNEQFF. Full variable domain (outside the CDR3, taken from reference TRBV2 and TRBJ2-1): EPEVTQTPSHQVTQMGQEVILRCVPISNHLYFYWYRQILGQKVEFLVSFYNNEISEKSEIFDDQFSVERPDGSNFTLKIRSTKLEDSAMYFCASRPSRVHNEQFFGPGTRLTVL.

V is TRBV7-2 and J is TRBJ2-5; a weak D match, TRBD2 (5 bases). Germline V gene data show CDR1 as SGHTA and CDR2 as FQGNSA. The length of the CDR3 is 13 residues. The V gene lost 3 bases and the J gene lost 4 bases, with 9 bases spanning the gap. The DNA of the CDR3 is TGTGCCAGCAGCTTTACTAGGAGAGAGACCCAGTACTTC. This gives the protein CASSFTRRETQYF.

This chain connects TRBV5-1 to TRBJ1-1; 8 bases agree with TRBD1. This CDR3 is 14 amino acids long. V lost 0 bases and J lost 6; bases outside the gene matches: 4. In germline, CDR1 is SGHRS, CDR2 YFSETQ. The chain's CDR3 is CASSLGQGAPEAFF. Written as DNA, the CDR3 is TGCGCCAGCAGCTTGGGTCAGGGGGCCCCTGAAGCTTTCTTT.

This chain connects TRBV2 to TRBJ1-1, with D unresolved. Germline CDR1 reads SNHLY; CDR2 reads FYNNEI. The CDR3 is 13 residues long. Trimming removed 4 bases from V and 4 bases from J, with 10 bases in between. The CDR3 loop is CASSVSGSTEAFF. DNA of the CDR3: TGTGCCAGCAGTGTATCAGGCTCCACTGAAGCTTTCTTT.

CDR3 amino acids: CASSSGTGGRSGSPLHF. The CDR3 DNA reads as TGTGCCAGCAGCTCCGGGACAGGGGGCAGGAGTGGTTCACCCCTCCACTTT. This sequence joins TRBV11-2 and TRBJ1-6, with TRBD1 identical over 12 bases. Germline loops: CDR1 SGHAT, CDR2 FQNNGV. V was pared by 4 bases and J by 9 bases, with 10 bases of the junction left unmatched. The CDR3 spans 17 residues.

J is TRBJ2-3 and V is TRBV2; D might be TRBD1 (5 bases). The CDR3 is made up of 14 amino acids. Germline V CDR1 and CDR2: SNHLY, FYNNEI. The CDR3 DNA reads TGTGCAATTAAGCAGACAGAGTCCACAGATACGCAGTATTTT. It yields the protein CAIKQTESTDTQYF.